This T cell receptor beta chain appears in the sequencing data of a study of T cell repertoires in cytomegalovirus infection. Across the study: Both CMV infection and a matching HLA type were indicated by public TCR beta signatures. General study results and limits: HLA-C-restricted CMV clonotypes gave the most frequent clonotype in two of eight donors. Frequencies of public TCR beta families were cumulated, and this identified carriers of CMV plus the relevant HLA.

TCRdb independently ran MiXCR on the reads; one entry per CDR3 protein. The data show approximately 500,000 distinct CDR3 sequences, about 17% seen once. At least ten counts were recorded for this clonotype. Its antigen remains unknown. The clonotype comes from a human donor in good health (CMV status not recorded). Some clones in this sample may be carry-over from other donors' samples. The sample comprised CD8+ T cells from PBMCs.

In nucleotides, the CDR3 is TGTGCCAGCAGCTTAGGACAGGCCGGGGAGCTGTTTTTT. Its protein product is CASSLGQAGELFF. V gene TRBV7-2 combines with J gene TRBJ2-2; D is perhaps TRBD1 (6 bases). CDR3 length: 13 residues. The germline V and J ends were trimmed by 1 base and 6 bases, with 6 bases remaining between them. Germline CDR1 is SGHTA and CDR2 is FQGNSA. Supplemented by reference TRBV7-2 and TRBJ2-2, the full variable domain reads GAGVSQSPSNKVTEKGKDVELRCDPISGHTALYWYRQSLGQGLEFLIYFQGNSAPDKSGLPSDRFSAERTGGSVSTLTIQRTQQEDSAVYLCASSLGQAGELFFGEGSRLTVL.